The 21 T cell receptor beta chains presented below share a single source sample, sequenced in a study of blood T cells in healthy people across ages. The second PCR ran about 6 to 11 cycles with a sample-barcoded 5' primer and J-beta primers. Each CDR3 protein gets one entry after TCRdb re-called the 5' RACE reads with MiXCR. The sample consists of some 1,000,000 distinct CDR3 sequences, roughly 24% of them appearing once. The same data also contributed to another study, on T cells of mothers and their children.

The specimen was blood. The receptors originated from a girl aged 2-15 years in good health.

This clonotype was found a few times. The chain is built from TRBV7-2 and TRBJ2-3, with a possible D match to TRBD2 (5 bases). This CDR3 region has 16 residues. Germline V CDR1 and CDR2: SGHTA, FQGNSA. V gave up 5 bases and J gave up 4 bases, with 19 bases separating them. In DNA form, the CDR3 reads TGTGCCAGCAGCGCTAAACGGGGAATTGTAGCAGATACGCAGTATTTT. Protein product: CASSAKRGIVADTQYF.

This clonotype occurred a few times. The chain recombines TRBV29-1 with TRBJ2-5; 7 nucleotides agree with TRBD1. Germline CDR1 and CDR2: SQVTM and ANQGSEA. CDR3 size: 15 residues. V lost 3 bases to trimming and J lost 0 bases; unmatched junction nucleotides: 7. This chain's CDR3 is CSVDTGTEYQETQYF. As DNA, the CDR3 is TGCAGCGTTGATACCGGGACAGAGTACCAAGAGACCCAGTACTTC.

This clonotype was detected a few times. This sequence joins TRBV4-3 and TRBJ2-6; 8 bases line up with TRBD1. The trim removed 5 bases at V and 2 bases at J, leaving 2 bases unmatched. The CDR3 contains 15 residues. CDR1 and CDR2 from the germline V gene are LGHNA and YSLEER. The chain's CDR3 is CASSEDRAGANVLTF. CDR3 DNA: TGCGCCAGCAGCGAGGACAGGGCTGGGGCCAACGTCCTGACTTTC.

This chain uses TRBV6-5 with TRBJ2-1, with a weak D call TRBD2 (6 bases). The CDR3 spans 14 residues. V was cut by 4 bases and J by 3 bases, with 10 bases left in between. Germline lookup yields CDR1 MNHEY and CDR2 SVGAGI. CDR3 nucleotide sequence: TGTGCCAGCAGTTCCACCGGGGGCTACAATGAGCAGTTCTTC. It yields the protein CASSSTGGYNEQFF.

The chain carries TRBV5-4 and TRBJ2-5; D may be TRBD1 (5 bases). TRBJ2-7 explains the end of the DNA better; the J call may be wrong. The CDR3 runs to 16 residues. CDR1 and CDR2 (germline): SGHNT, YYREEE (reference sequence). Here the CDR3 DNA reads TGTGCCAGCAGCTGGGGCCCGTCTGGGTTACTCTACGAGCAGTACTTC. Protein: CASSWGPSGLLYEQYF.

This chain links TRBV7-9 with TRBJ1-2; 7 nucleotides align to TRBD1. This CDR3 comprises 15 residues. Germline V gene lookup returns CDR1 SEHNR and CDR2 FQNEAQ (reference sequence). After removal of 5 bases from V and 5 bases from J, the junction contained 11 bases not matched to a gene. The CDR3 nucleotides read TGTGCCAGCAGCGCGATAGGGACAGTACTTTATGGCTACACCTTC. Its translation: CASSAIGTVLYGYTF. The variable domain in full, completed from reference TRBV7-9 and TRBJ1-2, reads DTGVSQNPRHKITKRGQNVTFRCDPISEHNRLYWYRQTLGQGPEFLTYFQNEAQLEKSRLLSDRFSAERPKGSFSTLEIQRTEQGDSAMYLCASSAIGTVLYGYTFGSGTRLTVV.

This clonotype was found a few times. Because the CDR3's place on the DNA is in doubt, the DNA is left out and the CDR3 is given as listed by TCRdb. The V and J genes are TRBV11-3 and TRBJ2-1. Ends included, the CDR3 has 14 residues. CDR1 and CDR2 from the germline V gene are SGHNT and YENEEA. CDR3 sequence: CASSSSGLGETQYF.

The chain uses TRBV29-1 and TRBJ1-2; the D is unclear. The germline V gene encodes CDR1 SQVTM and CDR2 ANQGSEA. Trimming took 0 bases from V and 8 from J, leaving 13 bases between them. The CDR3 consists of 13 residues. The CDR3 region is CSVEDFEGLGYTF. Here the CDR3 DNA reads TGCAGCGTTGAAGATTTCGAGGGATTAGGCTACACCTTC. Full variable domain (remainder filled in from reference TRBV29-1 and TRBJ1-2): SAVISQKPSRDICQRGTSLTIQCQVDSQVTMMFWYRQQPGQSLTLIATANQGSEATYESGFVIDKFPISRPNLTFSTLTVSNMSPEDSSIYLCSVEDFEGLGYTFGSGTRLTVV.

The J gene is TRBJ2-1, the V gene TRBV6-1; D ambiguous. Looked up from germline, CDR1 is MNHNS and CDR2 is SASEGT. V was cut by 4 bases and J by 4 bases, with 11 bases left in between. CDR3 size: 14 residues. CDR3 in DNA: TGTGCCAGCAGTGCGGTACAGCCGTACAATGAGCAGTTCTTC. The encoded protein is CASSAVQPYNEQFF.

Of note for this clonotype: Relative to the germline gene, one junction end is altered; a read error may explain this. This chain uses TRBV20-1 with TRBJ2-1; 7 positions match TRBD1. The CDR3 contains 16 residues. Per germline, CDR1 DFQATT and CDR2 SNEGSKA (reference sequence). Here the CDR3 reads CSARSADRTQGDEQFF. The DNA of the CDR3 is TGCAGTGCTAGATCTGCGGACAGGACGCAGGGCGATGAGCAATTCTTC.

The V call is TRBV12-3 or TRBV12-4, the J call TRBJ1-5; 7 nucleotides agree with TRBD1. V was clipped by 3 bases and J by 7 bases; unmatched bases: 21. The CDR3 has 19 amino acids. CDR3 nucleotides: TGTGCCAGCAGTTTGGGCCTTGGGGTCTCAGGGGGTGTAAAACAGCCCCAGCATTTT. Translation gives CASSLGLGVSGGVKQPQHF.

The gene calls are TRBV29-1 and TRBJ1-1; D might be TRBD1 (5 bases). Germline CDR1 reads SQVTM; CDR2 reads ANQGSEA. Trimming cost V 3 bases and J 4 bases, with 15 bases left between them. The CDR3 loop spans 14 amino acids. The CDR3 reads CSVDIVGQGTEAFF. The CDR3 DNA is TGCAGCGTTGATATCGTGGGTCAGGGCACTGAAGCTTTCTTT.

DNA of the CDR3: TGCAGTGCTAGAGACCCCAGCGGGGGGCTCACCGGGGAGCTGTTTTTT. This translates into CSARDPSGGLTGELFF. The gene calls are TRBV20-1 and TRBJ2-2; TRBD2 matches 9 bases. Losses at the gene ends were 0 bases for V and 4 bases for J; bases not matched to a gene: 6. Germline loops: CDR1 DFQATT, CDR2 SNEGSKA (reference sequence). The CDR3 runs to 16 residues.

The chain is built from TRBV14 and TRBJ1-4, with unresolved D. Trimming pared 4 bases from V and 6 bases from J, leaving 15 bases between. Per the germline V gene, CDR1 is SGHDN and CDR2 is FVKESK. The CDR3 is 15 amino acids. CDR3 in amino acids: CASSPISTTYEKLFF. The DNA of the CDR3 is TGTGCCAGCAGCCCGATCAGCACGACCTATGAAAAACTGTTTTTT.

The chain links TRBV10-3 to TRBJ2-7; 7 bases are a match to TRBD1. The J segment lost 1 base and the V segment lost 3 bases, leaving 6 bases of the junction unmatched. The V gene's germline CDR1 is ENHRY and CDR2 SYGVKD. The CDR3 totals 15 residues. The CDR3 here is CAISEGHRGSYEQYF. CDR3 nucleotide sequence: TGTGCCATCAGTGAAGGGCACAGGGGATCCTACGAGCAGTACTTC.

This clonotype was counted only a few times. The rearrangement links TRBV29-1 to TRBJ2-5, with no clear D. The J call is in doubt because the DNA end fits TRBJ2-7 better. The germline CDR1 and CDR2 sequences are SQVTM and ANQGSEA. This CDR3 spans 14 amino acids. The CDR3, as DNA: TGCAGCGTTCGTAAATCCAGTCTGGACTACGAGCAGTACTTC. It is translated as CSVRKSSLDYEQYF.

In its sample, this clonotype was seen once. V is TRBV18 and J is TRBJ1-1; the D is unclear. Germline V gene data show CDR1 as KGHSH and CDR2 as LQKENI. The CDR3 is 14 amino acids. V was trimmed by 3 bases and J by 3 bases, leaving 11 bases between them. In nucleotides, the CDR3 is TGTGCCAGCTCACCTAATTTTTCTGACACTGAAGCTTTCTTT. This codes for CASSPNFSDTEAFF.

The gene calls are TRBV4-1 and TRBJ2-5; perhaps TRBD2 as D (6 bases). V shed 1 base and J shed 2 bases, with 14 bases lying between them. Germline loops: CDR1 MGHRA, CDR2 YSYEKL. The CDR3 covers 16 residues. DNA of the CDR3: TGCGCCAGCAGCCAAGTGGGGGGTTCGGGGCAAGAGACCCAGTACTTC. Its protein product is CASSQVGGSGQETQYF.

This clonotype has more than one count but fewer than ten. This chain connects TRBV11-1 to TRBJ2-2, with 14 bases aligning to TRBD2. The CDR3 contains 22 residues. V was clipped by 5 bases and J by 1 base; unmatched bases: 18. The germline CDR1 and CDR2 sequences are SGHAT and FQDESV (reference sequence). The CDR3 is CASSPQHGQRTSGGLNTGELFF. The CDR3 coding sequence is TGTGCCAGCAGCCCCCAACACGGACAGCGGACTAGCGGGGGGCTGAACACCGGGGAGCTGTTTTTT. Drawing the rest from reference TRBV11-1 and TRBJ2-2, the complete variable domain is EAEVAQSPRYKITEKSQAVAFWCDPISGHATLYWYRQILGQGPELLVQFQDESVVDDSQLPKDRFSAERLKGVDSTLKIQPAELGDSAMYLCASSPQHGQRTSGGLNTGELFFGEGSRLTVL.

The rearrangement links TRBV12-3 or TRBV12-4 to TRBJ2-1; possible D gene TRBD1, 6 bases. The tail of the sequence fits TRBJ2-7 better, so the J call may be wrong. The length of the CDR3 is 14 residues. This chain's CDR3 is CASSQRTAFYEQYF. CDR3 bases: TGTGCCAGCAGCCAACGGACAGCCTTCTACGAGCAGTACTTC.

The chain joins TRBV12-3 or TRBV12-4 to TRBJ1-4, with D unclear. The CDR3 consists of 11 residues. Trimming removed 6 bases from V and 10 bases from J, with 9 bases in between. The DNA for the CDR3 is TGTGCCAGCAGAACCAGAGGAAAACTGTTTTTT. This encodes CASRTRGKLFF.